The source of this TCR beta chain is a study of blood T cell repertoires in COVID-19. Study-level information: PBMCs, B-cell-depleted T cells, or T cells were the source of the cDNA or gDNA that made up the material.

Repertoires were generated with immunoSEQ multiplex PCR, while TCRdb's copy carries only in-frame clones and drops some. The sample lists approximately 150,000 clones, roughly 79% seen once, with more than 1.5% in the top ten. With 3 bases clipped from V and 1 base from J, the junction kept 14 bases outside the gene matches. In germline, CDR1 is MDHEN, CDR2 SYDVKM. The CDR3 covers 18 residues. What was sequenced was peripheral blood. This receptor was obtained from a woman aged 55-70 years with acute or convalescent COVID-19. The chain has TRBV28 and TRBJ2-5; 7 bases fit TRBD1. The CDR3 loop is CASSLVTGAVRSQETQYF. In nucleotides, the CDR3 is TGTGCCAGCAGTTTGGTAACAGGGGCGGTCAGAAGCCAAGAGACCCAGTACTTC.